Each of the 27 T cell receptor beta chains below was sequenced from the same sample in a study of shared clonotypes between healthy human individuals. The data were produced by immunoSEQ multiplex PCR, yet TCRdb's version contains in-frame clones alone and is incomplete. The sample has roughly 500,000 clones, 95% to 97% seen once. The specimen sequenced was naive CD4+ T cells sorted from blood. Subset indicated: CD45RA+ positively selected. These receptors all stem from a woman in her 30s in good health.

The J gene is TRBJ2-2, the V gene TRBV12-2; TRBD2, the D gene given by the table, was not confirmed from the DNA. TRBV12-2 is designated a pseudogene. This CDR3 comprises 16 residues. As DNA, the CDR3 is TGTGCAAGTCGCTTATGCGGAGCGCACGAAACCGGGGAGCTGTTTTTT. Residues: CASRLCGAHETGELFF.

V is TRBV19 and J is TRBJ2-2, with 11 bases lining up with TRBD1. The CDR3 is 16 amino acids. The germline V gene has CDR1 LNHDA and CDR2 SQIVND (reference sequence). With 7 bases clipped from V and 4 bases from J, the junction kept 8 bases outside the gene matches. This CDR3 is CASTPPGTGGTGELFF. In nucleotides, the CDR3 is TGTGCCAGTACCCCACCGGGGACAGGGGGCACCGGGGAGCTGTTTTTT. The variable domain in full, with the rest retrieved from reference TRBV19 and TRBJ2-2, is DGGITQSPKYLFRKEGQNVTLSCEQNLNHDAMYWYRQDPGQGLRLIYYSQIVNDFQKGDIAEGYSVSREKKESFPLTVTSAQKNPTAFYLCASTPPGTGGTGELFFGEGSRLTVL.

The gene calls are TRBV6-1 and TRBJ1-3, with D possibly TRBD1 on 5 matching bases. The CDR3 loop spans 14 amino acids. Germline CDR1 is MNHNS and CDR2 is SASEGT. V lost 3 bases to trimming and J lost 0 bases, with 6 bases between them. The CDR3 bases are TGTGCCAGCAGTGACAGGGACTCTGGAAACACCATATATTTT. Amino acids: CASSDRDSGNTIYF.

The chain couples TRBV5-1 to TRBJ2-1; the match to TRBD2 covers 10 bases. V shed 3 bases, J shed 1 base, and the junction held 4 bases outside the gene matches. CDR1 is SGHRS and CDR2 is YFSETQ in the germline V gene. The CDR3 covers 16 residues. Here the CDR3 DNA reads TGCGCCAGCAGCTCGATACTAGCGGGATCCTACAATGAGCAGTTCTTC. It translates to CASSSILAGSYNEQFF.

The chain employs TRBV28 and TRBJ1-1; perhaps TRBD1 as D (6 bases). The germline V and J ends were trimmed by 7 bases and 1 base, with 16 bases remaining between them. The CDR3 spans 15 residues. Germline V lookup: CDR1 MDHEN, CDR2 SYDVKM. CDR3 bases: TGTGCCAGCAACAGGGAGGTATCCCCGAACACTGAAGCTTTCTTT. It translates to CASNREVSPNTEAFF.

This clone was seen just once. The chain is built from TRBV2 and TRBJ1-1; tentative D call: TRBD1 (5 bases). This CDR3 region has 17 residues. From germline, CDR1 is SNHLY and CDR2 FYNNEI. The ends were cut back, 6 bases at V and 3 bases at J, with 23 bases in the middle. CDR3 DNA sequence: TGTGCCAGCAGAACATTCGGGACGCTCGGGGCAGACACTGAAGCTTTCTTT. Its translation is CASRTFGTLGADTEAFF.

The rearrangement uses TRBV28 and TRBJ2-1; D is unresolved. V was clipped by 2 bases and J by 5 bases, with 7 bases between them. The CDR3 sequence is 13 residues long. CDR1 is MDHEN and CDR2 is SYDVKM in the germline V gene. The CDR3 DNA is TGTGCCAGCAGTTTAGGCAGCAACAATGAGCAGTTCTTC. Protein: CASSLGSNNEQFF.

Written as DNA, the CDR3 is TGTGCCATCAGCGGAAACTCCTACGAGCAGTACTTC. Its protein is CAISGNSYEQYF. This rearrangement joins TRBV10-3 to TRBJ2-7, with D unclear. CDR3 length equals 12 residues. Germline CDR1 ENHRY, CDR2 SYGVKD. V was clipped by 6 bases and J by 0 bases, with 6 bases between them.

V and J are TRBV29-1 and TRBJ2-2, with 9 bases that match TRBD1. The germline V gene has CDR1 SQVTM and CDR2 ANQGSEA. With V trimmed by 0 bases and J by 7 bases, 9 bases remained unmatched. The length of the CDR3 is 16 residues. CDR3 region: CSVEEGQGVGIGELFF. The CDR3 DNA reads TGCAGCGTTGAAGAGGGACAGGGCGTTGGGATCGGGGAGCTGTTTTTT.

This chain connects TRBV7-2 to TRBJ2-3; possibly TRBD2 for D (6 bases). Germline CDR1 and CDR2: SGHTA and FQGNSA. This CDR3 contains 16 residues. Trimming cost V 6 bases and J 1 base, with 17 bases left between them. The CDR3 DNA reads TGTGCCAGCAGGGCAGGTGGGACGGGGGGCACAGATACGCAGTATTTT. Translating gives CASRAGGTGGTDTQYF.

The chain combines TRBV28 with TRBJ2-7; 13 bases line up with TRBD2. Germline V CDR1 and CDR2: MDHEN, SYDVKM. CDR3 size: 19 residues. V lost 4 bases, J lost 2 bases, and 14 bases stayed unmatched. The CDR3 is CASSSMGLAGSSVPYEQYF. The CDR3 DNA is TGTGCCAGCAGTTCGATGGGACTAGCGGGATCGAGTGTACCCTACGAGCAGTACTTC.

V usage is TRBV30 and J usage is TRBJ1-1, with D possibly TRBD1 on 6 matching bases. The CDR3 is made up of 15 amino acids. CDR1 GTSNPN and CDR2 SVGIG come from the germline V gene (reference sequence). V was pared by 4 bases and J by 0 bases, with 15 bases between. The CDR3 sequence is CAWNFRGVMNTEAFF. The DNA for the CDR3 is TGTGCCTGGAACTTCAGGGGAGTTATGAACACTGAAGCTTTCTTT.

This chain joins TRBV13 and TRBJ2-2; D is ambiguous. The CDR3 sequence is 13 residues long. The germline CDR1 and CDR2 sequences are PRHDT and FYEKMQ (reference sequence). V was clipped by 1 base and J by 1 base, with 1 base between them. In DNA form, the CDR3 reads TGTGCCAGCAGCTTAGAGAACACCGGGGAGCTGTTTTTT. Amino acid sequence: CASSLENTGELFF.

This clone was found a few times. V is TRBV28 and J is TRBJ2-7; D might be TRBD2 (5 bases). V lost 6 bases and J 3 bases, leaving 15 bases between the germline ends. CDR1 is MDHEN, CDR2 SYDVKM, per germline. This CDR3 is built from 14 residues. The CDR3 DNA reads TGTGCCAGCAGGGACGGACTGTCTAACTACGAGCAGTACTTC. Its translation is CASRDGLSNYEQYF.

The genes are TRBV28 and TRBJ1-1; D not certain. V was trimmed by 7 bases and J by 4 bases, leaving 7 bases between them. Germline V lookup: CDR1 MDHEN, CDR2 SYDVKM. The CDR3 is 11 amino acids. CDR3: CASILGTEAFF. The CDR3 DNA is TGTGCCAGCATCCTGGGCACTGAAGCTTTCTTT.

CDR3 bases: TGTGCCAGCTCACCACCGAAGGGGCCCTCAAGCTGGGCTTTCTTT. Protein product: CASSPPKGPSSWAFF. The chain is built from TRBV18 and TRBJ1-1; D perhaps matches TRBD1 (5 bases). With 0 bases removed from V and 11 bases from J, the gap between germline ends came to 19 bases. The CDR3 contains 15 residues. The V gene's germline CDR1 is KGHSH and CDR2 LQKENI.

The chain joins TRBV18 to TRBJ1-3, with TRBD1 identical over 7 bases. The trim removed 1 base at V and 3 bases at J, leaving 3 bases unmatched. The CDR3 is 15 amino acids. Germline V gene lookup returns CDR1 KGHSH and CDR2 LQKENI. The CDR3 reads CASSPQTGSGNTIYF. In DNA form, the CDR3 reads TGTGCCAGCTCACCACAGACAGGGAGTGGAAACACCATATATTTT.

In the case of this clone: In the same sample, other DNA sequences code for this CDR3. The chain uses TRBV2 and TRBJ2-7; D is perhaps TRBD2 (7 bases). In germline, CDR1 is SNHLY, CDR2 FYNNEI. This CDR3 has 13 amino acids. Trimming removed 7 bases at V and 5 bases at J, with 15 bases between. The CDR3 DNA reads as TGTGCCAGCAACGGGGGGCGGCAGGACGAGCAGTACTTC. Its protein product is CASNGGRQDEQYF. Full variable domain (missing parts from reference TRBV2 and TRBJ2-7): EPEVTQTPSHQVTQMGQEVILRCVPISNHLYFYWYRQILGQKVEFLVSFYNNEISEKSEIFDDQFSVERPDGSNFTLKIRSTKLEDSAMYFCASNGGRQDEQYFGPGTRLTVT.

J is TRBJ1-4 and V is TRBV15; D is unresolved. The germline CDR1 and CDR2 sequences are LNHNV and YYDKDF (reference sequence). V was shortened by 1 base and J by 1 base, with 4 bases between the two germline ends. This CDR3 region has 14 residues. CDR3 coding DNA: TGTGCCACCAGCAGAGTCCGAACTAATGAAAAACTGTTTTTT. This encodes CATSRVRTNEKLFF.

The chain joins TRBV28 to TRBJ2-7; a possible D gene is TRBD2 (6 bases). Germline CDR1 is MDHEN and CDR2 is SYDVKM. CDR3 size: 13 residues. The V gene lost 2 bases and the J gene lost 3 bases, with 8 bases spanning the gap. Written as DNA, the CDR3 is TGTGCCAGCAGTTTAGAGGGACTCTACGAGCAGTACTTC. Translating it yields CASSLEGLYEQYF.

This chain uses TRBV19 with TRBJ2-1, with TRBD2 identical over 8 bases. CDR3 length: 15 residues. The trim removed 5 bases at V and 4 bases at J, leaving 7 bases unmatched. Germline loops: CDR1 LNHDA, CDR2 SQIVND (reference sequence). As DNA, the CDR3 is TGTGCCAGTAGTGTCACTAGCGGAAAATACAATGAGCAGTTCTTC. Protein product: CASSVTSGKYNEQFF.

The CDR3 nucleotides read TGTGCCAGCAGTTACTCAGGGACAGGGAACGAGCAGTACTTC. Its translation: CASSYSGTGNEQYF. The chain recombines TRBV6-6 with TRBJ2-7, with 9 nucleotides matching TRBD1. Trimming took 0 bases from V and 5 from J; bases not matched to a gene: 2. The CDR3 totals 14 residues. From germline, CDR1 is MNHNY and CDR2 SVGAGI (reference sequence).

J is TRBJ2-5 and V is TRBV6-5, with D tentatively TRBD1 or TRBD2 (5 bases each). The J call may be in error: the DNA end matches TRBJ2-7 better. This CDR3 region has 11 residues. Germline CDR1 MNHEY, CDR2 SVGAGI. CDR3 bases: TGTGCCAGCGGGACCTCCTACGAGCAGTACTTC. Translated, it gives CASGTSYEQYF.

This rearrangement joins TRBV7-9 to TRBJ2-1, with 11 bases aligning to TRBD2. The CDR3 has 12 amino acids. V trimming: 1 base; J trimming: 16 bases; junction bases outside the gene matches: 3. The germline V gene has CDR1 SEHNR and CDR2 FQNEAQ (reference sequence). In nucleotides, the CDR3 is TGTGCCAGCAGCTTAGTAGGGACTAGCGGATTCTTC. It yields the protein CASSLVGTSGFF. The whole variable domain, filled in from reference TRBV7-9 and TRBJ2-1, reads DTGVSQNPRHKITKRGQNVTFRCDPISEHNRLYWYRQTLGQGPEFLTYFQNEAQLEKSRLLSDRFSAERPKGSFSTLEIQRTEQGDSAMYLCASSLVGTSGFFGPGTRLTVL.

On this clone: Additional DNA sequences in this sample encode the identical CDR3. CDR3 residues: CASSDQGGNTEAFF. The CDR3 region has the DNA TGCGCCAGCAGTGACCAGGGAGGAAACACTGAAGCTTTCTTT. V and J are TRBV10-1 and TRBJ1-1; tentatively, D is TRBD1 (5 bases). Germline V gene sequence: CDR1 WNHNN, CDR2 SYGVQD (reference sequence). The CDR3 consists of 14 residues. V was cut by 3 bases and J by 2 bases, with 10 bases left in between.

Comments on this clone: The junction shows a germline mismatch at one end, possibly a read error. The gene calls are TRBV5-8 and TRBJ2-7, with a possible D match to TRBD2 (6 bases). This CDR3 spans 14 amino acids. The germline gives CDR1 SGHTS, CDR2 YDEGEE. The CDR3 bases are TGTGCCAGCAGCTTCCTAGCGCCATCCTATGAGCAGTGCTTC. Residues: CASSFLAPSYEQCF.

The rearrangement links TRBV7-2 to TRBJ2-1, with D unresolved. Germline V gene lookup returns CDR1 SGHTA and CDR2 FQGNSA. The V and J ends lost 5 bases and 10 bases respectively, with 12 bases between them. The CDR3 has 12 amino acids. The CDR3: CASSPDRLEQFF. The CDR3 DNA reads TGTGCCAGCAGCCCGGACCGGCTGGAGCAGTTCTTC.